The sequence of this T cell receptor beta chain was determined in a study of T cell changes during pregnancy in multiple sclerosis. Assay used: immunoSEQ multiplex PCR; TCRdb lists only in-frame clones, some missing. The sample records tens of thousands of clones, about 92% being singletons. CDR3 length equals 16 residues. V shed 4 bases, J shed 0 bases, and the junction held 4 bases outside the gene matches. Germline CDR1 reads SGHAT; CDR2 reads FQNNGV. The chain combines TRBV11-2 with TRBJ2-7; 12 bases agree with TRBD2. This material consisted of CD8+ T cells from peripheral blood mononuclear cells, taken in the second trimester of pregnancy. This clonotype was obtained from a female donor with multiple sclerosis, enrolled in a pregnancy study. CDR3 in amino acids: CASSYTSGGSSYEQYF. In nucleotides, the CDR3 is TGTGCCAGCAGCTATACTAGCGGGGGGAGCTCCTACGAGCAGTACTTC. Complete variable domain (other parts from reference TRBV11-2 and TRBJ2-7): EAGVAQSPRYKIIEKRQSVAFWCNPISGHATLYWYQQILGQGPKLLIQFQNNGVVDDSQLPKDRFSAERLKGVDSTLKIQPAKLEDSAVYLCASSYTSGGSSYEQYFGPGTRLTVT.